The present entry profiles one TCR beta chain with its context. The same CDR3 is also encoded by other DNA sequences in this sample. The germline V gene has CDR1 SGHRS and CDR2 YFSETQ. The CDR3 runs to 13 residues. With 3 bases clipped from V and 3 bases from J, the junction kept 3 bases outside the gene matches. In the authors' methods: Estimation of nucleated cell counts relied on the amplification of reference gene primers. Some clones are missing from TCRdb's copy, which holds only in-frame ones; the method was immunoSEQ multiplex PCR. V and J calls and clone size are given by that table; D and trimming were obtained from the DNA. The table records roughly 120,000 clones, under 75% of them present only once. The sample is drawn from a study of blood T cell repertoires in COVID-19. Study overall: The United States, Italy and Spain supplied acute and convalescent COVID-19 samples. T cells, B-cell-depleted T cells, or PBMCs provided the cDNA or gDNA that served as material.

The receptor was isolated from a woman aged 55-69 years with acute or convalescent COVID-19. The material sequenced was peripheral blood. The V and J genes are TRBV5-1 and TRBJ2-7; 7 nucleotides line up with TRBD2. The CDR3 sequence: CASSSGGYYEQYF. The CDR3 DNA reads TGCGCCAGCAGCTCGGGAGGATACTACGAGCAGTACTTC. Combining the CDR3 with reference TRBV5-1 and TRBJ2-7 gives the whole variable domain KAGVTQTPRYLIKTRGQQVTLSCSPISGHRSVSWYQQTPGQGLQFLFEYFSETQRNKGNFPGRFSGRQFSNSRSEMNVSTLELGDSALYLCASSSGGYYEQYFGPGTRLTVT.